This entry describes one T cell receptor beta chain. The antigen remains undetermined. This CDR3 spans 14 amino acids. The ends were cut back, 6 bases at V and 2 bases at J, with 13 bases in the middle. Germline-derived CDR1 and CDR2 are ENHRY and SYGVKD. These data belong to a study of T cell responses to AZD1222 COVID-19 vaccine. Study-level points and caveats: All repertoire sampling was performed exclusively after the peak T cell response. Donors were mostly white British, more females; clonal diversity possibly underestimated.

The protocol was immunoSEQ multiplex PCR, while the TCRdb copy is restricted to in-frame clones and leaves out a portion. The data show about 120,000 clones, around 92% seen once. This TCR was sampled from an adult in good health. The chain employs TRBV10-3 and TRBJ1-2; D gene ambiguous. The sequencing here drew on peripheral blood, taken on day 0 of AZD1222 vaccination. In DNA form, the CDR3 reads TGTGCCATCAGCCTTGAGACGGGGAACTATGGCTACACCTTC. Its protein product is CAISLETGNYGYTF.